Below, 12 T cell receptor beta chains from the same sample are listed, as sequenced in a study of T cells in localized non-small cell lung cancer. Sequencing was performed with immunoSEQ multiplex PCR; in TCRdb, only in-frame clones are kept and a portion is missing. The table lists tens of thousands of clones, about 80% of them singletons. Sequencing used peripheral blood, obtained before any cancer treatment. The source of these receptors is a male donor at least 60 years old with stage III squamous cell lung carcinoma.

The rearrangement uses TRBV5-6 and TRBJ2-1; 8 nucleotides match TRBD1. From germline, CDR1 is SGHDT and CDR2 YYEEEE. This CDR3 spans 16 amino acids. The trim removed 1 base at V and 4 bases at J, leaving 7 bases unmatched. The CDR3 sequence is CASSLYDRGPYNEQFF. CDR3 DNA sequence: TGTGCCAGCAGCTTGTATGACAGGGGACCTTACAATGAGCAGTTCTTC. Looking up the rest from reference TRBV5-6 and TRBJ2-1 gives the full variable domain: DAGVTQSPTHLIKTRGQQVTLRCSPKSGHDTVSWYQQALGQGPQFIFQYYEEEERQRGNFPDRFSGHQFPNYSSELNVNALLLGDSALYLCASSLYDRGPYNEQFFGPGTRLTVL.

The V and J genes are TRBV29-1 and TRBJ2-5; 7 nucleotides line up with TRBD2. Germline values: CDR1 SQVTM, CDR2 ANQGSEA. V shed 1 base, J shed 7 bases, and the junction held 6 bases outside the gene matches. The CDR3 covers 13 residues. As DNA, the CDR3 is TGCAGCGTTGAAGTTGGGGGGGAAGGGACCCAGTACTTC. Amino acid sequence: CSVEVGGEGTQYF.

The CDR3 sequence is CASSLDRAVNYGYTF. DNA of the CDR3: TGTGCCAGTAGCCTAGACAGGGCGGTTAACTATGGCTACACCTTC. This chain connects TRBV19 to TRBJ1-2; 7 nucleotides align to TRBD1. V dropped 6 bases and J dropped 1; count of bases not matched to a gene: 8. The germline V gene encodes CDR1 LNHDA and CDR2 SQIVND (reference sequence). This CDR3 is 15 amino acids long.

The chain couples TRBV5-1 to TRBJ1-1; D may be TRBD1 (6 bases). Trimming cost V 3 bases and J 7 bases, with 13 bases left between them. This CDR3 spans 13 amino acids. Germline V gene lookup returns CDR1 SGHRS and CDR2 YFSETQ. Written as DNA, the CDR3 is TGCGCCAGCAGCTCCATTGGACAGCGTGAAGCTTTCTTT. Translation gives CASSSIGQREAFF.

The chain's CDR3 is CASSLQGEAFF. The CDR3 DNA sequence: TGCGCCAGCAGTCTGCAGGGGGAAGCTTTCTTT. The chain is built from TRBV5-1 and TRBJ1-1, with TRBD1 as a possible D gene (6 bases). Looked up from germline, CDR1 is SGHRS and CDR2 is YFSETQ. The CDR3 contains 11 residues. The V end was cut by 5 bases, the J end by 8 bases, with 10 bases between.

J is TRBJ2-5 and V is TRBV15; D is perhaps TRBD2 (6 bases). The V and J ends lost 5 bases and 4 bases respectively, with 14 bases between them. Germline CDR1 is LNHNV and CDR2 is YYDKDF (reference sequence). The CDR3 sequence is 14 residues long. CDR3: CATSRQLARETQYF. In DNA, the CDR3 is TGTGCCACCAGCCGACAGCTAGCGCGAGAGACCCAGTACTTC.

This chain links TRBV30 with TRBJ1-2; tentative D call: TRBD1 (6 bases). The V gene lost 2 bases and the J gene lost 3 bases, with 16 bases spanning the gap. This CDR3 region has 15 residues. From germline, CDR1 is GTSNPN and CDR2 SVGIG (reference sequence). In nucleotides, the CDR3 is TGTGCCTGGAGTACTCCTCCCCCAGGGGACTATGGCTACACCTTC. This encodes CAWSTPPPGDYGYTF.

This chain uses TRBV2 with TRBJ1-1, with a tentative D call TRBD1 (6 bases). Trimming pared 7 bases from V and 4 bases from J, leaving 13 bases between. The germline gives CDR1 SNHLY, CDR2 FYNNEI. The CDR3 runs to 13 residues. DNA of the CDR3: TGTGCCAGCACGGAACAGGGTGGCACTGAAGCTTTCTTT. This codes for CASTEQGGTEAFF.

The gene calls are TRBV11-3 and TRBJ2-1; D is uncertain. Germline assignment: CDR1 SGHNT and CDR2 YENEEA. The V gene lost 1 base and the J gene lost 5 bases, with 6 bases spanning the gap. This CDR3 spans 13 amino acids. The CDR3 DNA reads TGTGCCAGCAGCTTAGCGGAAAACAATGAGCAGTTCTTC. Translated, it gives CASSLAENNEQFF.

The chain is built from TRBV7-3 and TRBJ2-3; 8 nucleotides agree with TRBD1. Per the germline V gene, CDR1 is SGHTA and CDR2 is FQGTGA. The CDR3 loop spans 13 amino acids. The V gene end was trimmed by 8 bases and the J gene end by 1 base; junction bases not matched to a gene: 2. The CDR3 bases are TGTGCCAGCGGGACAGGTCGCACAGATACGCAGTATTTT. Translating it yields CASGTGRTDTQYF. The full variable domain, rest sourced from reference TRBV7-3 and TRBJ2-3, is GAGVSQTPSNKVTEKGKYVELRCDPISGHTALYWYRQSLGQGPEFLIYFQGTGAADDSGLPNDRFFAVRPEGSVSTLKIQRTERGDSAVYLCASGTGRTDTQYFGPGTRLTVL.

The chain uses TRBV5-4 and TRBJ2-1, with a possible D match to TRBD2 (5 bases). Germline CDR1 is SGHNT and CDR2 is YYREEE (reference sequence). V lost 4 bases and J 0 bases, leaving 14 bases between the germline ends. The CDR3 is 16 residues long. The CDR3 DNA is TGTGCCAGCAGCGTGAGGGAAGGGAGCTCCTACAATGAGCAGTTCTTC. This codes for CASSVREGSSYNEQFF.

The chain is built from TRBV19 and TRBJ2-6; D is possibly TRBD1 (5 bases). From germline, CDR1 is LNHDA and CDR2 SQIVND (reference sequence). V was trimmed by 4 bases and J by 0 bases, leaving 13 bases between them. The CDR3 is 17 residues long. The CDR3 region has the DNA TGTGCCAGTAGTAAACTGACAGCGAGCTCTGGGGCCAACGTCCTGACTTTC. Its translation is CASSKLTASSGANVLTF.